Below, 13 T cell receptor beta chains from the same sample are listed, as sequenced in a study of neurological immune-mediated disorders. MiXCR was run by TCRdb on the 5' RACE reads, yielding one entry per CDR3 protein. The sample holds some 57,000 distinct CDR3 sequences; roughly 3.8% are singletons and the top ten take 5.5% to 7.5%. The sequencing input was PBMCs. These receptors all come from a man aged 55 to 69 with multiple sclerosis.

This clonotype was found many times. The CDR3: CASSFGRTDTQYF. The CDR3 DNA reads as TGTGCCAGCAGCTTCGGGCGCACAGATACGCAGTATTTT. V is TRBV7-3 and J is TRBJ2-3; no reliable D call. Germline CDR1 SGHTA, CDR2 FQGTGA. The CDR3 contains 13 residues. V was cut by 3 bases and J by 1 base, with 5 bases left in between.

This clonotype was detected many times. This chain uses TRBV5-1 with TRBJ2-5; D could derive from TRBD1 or TRBD2 (6 bases each). V was trimmed by 0 bases and J by 0 bases, leaving 12 bases between them. CDR3 length: 16 residues. Germline assignment: CDR1 SGHRS and CDR2 YFSETQ. The CDR3 DNA reads TGCGCCAGCAGCTTGGGGCGGGACACCTACCAAGAGACCCAGTACTTC. Protein sequence: CASSLGRDTYQETQYF.

Many counts were recorded for this clonotype. The chain combines TRBV29-1 with TRBJ1-1; no definite D call. Trimming took off 5 bases at V and 1 base at J, with 8 bases between the two ends. Germline V gene sequence: CDR1 SQVTM, CDR2 ANQGSEA. The CDR3 contains 12 residues. CDR3 DNA: TGCAGCGTTAATCAGTGGAACACTGAAGCTTTCTTT. Translated: CSVNQWNTEAFF.

This clonotype has a count of ten or more. The chain joins TRBV28 to TRBJ1-5, with a possible D match to TRBD1 (5 bases). CDR3 length: 13 residues. Germline CDR1 and CDR2: MDHEN and SYDVKM. Trimming cost V 8 bases and J 4 bases, with 12 bases left between them. As DNA, the CDR3 is TGTGCCAGCCGGGCAGGGAGAAATCAGCCCCAGCATTTT. Translating it yields CASRAGRNQPQHF.

This clonotype was recorded many times. V and J are TRBV20-1 and TRBJ2-1, with 9 nucleotides matching TRBD2. Trimming at V came to 4 bases and at J to 6 bases, leaving 4 bases not matched to a gene. Germline CDR1 DFQATT, CDR2 SNEGSKA (reference sequence). The CDR3 runs to 13 residues. As DNA, the CDR3 is TGCAGTGCTAAGGGACTAGCTGGCAATGAGCAGTTCTTC. This encodes CSAKGLAGNEQFF.

This clonotype has a count of ten or more. The chain combines TRBV29-1 with TRBJ1-1; unclear D gene. The germline gives CDR1 SQVTM, CDR2 ANQGSEA. The V end lost 4 bases, the J end lost 3 bases, and 9 bases lay between the germline ends. The CDR3 is 12 residues long. CDR3 DNA sequence: TGCAGCGTTGCCGGCAGAGACACTGAAGCTTTCTTT. Translating it yields CSVAGRDTEAFF. Variable domain in full (rest from reference TRBV29-1 and TRBJ1-1): SAVISQKPSRDICQRGTSLTIQCQVDSQVTMMFWYRQQPGQSLTLIATANQGSEATYESGFVIDKFPISRPNLTFSTLTVSNMSPEDSSIYLCSVAGRDTEAFFGQGTRLTVV.

This clonotype was found many times. The rearrangement joins TRBV5-1 to TRBJ2-2; the match to TRBD2 covers 8 bases. J lost 3 bases, V lost 7 bases, and 17 bases had no gene match. The CDR3 spans 18 residues. Germline CDR1 SGHRS, CDR2 YFSETQ. The CDR3 nucleotides read TGCGCCAGCCTACCGGGAGGGCCTCATCGGAACTACACCGGGGAGCTGTTTTTT. Its translation: CASLPGGPHRNYTGELFF.

Many counts were recorded for this clonotype. The V call is TRBV20-1, the J call TRBJ2-3; 10 nucleotides agree with TRBD2. This CDR3 region has 16 residues. Trimming cost V 1 base and J 5 bases; bases outside gene matches: 9. Germline loops: CDR1 DFQATT, CDR2 SNEGSKA (reference sequence). The CDR3 bases are TGCAGTGCTAGAGCGATCAGCGGGGGGGCCTTAGATACGCAGTATTTT. Translated: CSARAISGGALDTQYF.

In this sample, this clonotype turned up a few times. The chain recombines TRBV24-1 with TRBJ2-1; 15 bases align to TRBD2. The CDR3 contains 18 residues. With V trimmed by 6 bases and J by 8 bases, 13 bases remained unmatched. From germline, CDR1 is KGHDR and CDR2 SFDVKD. The DNA of the CDR3 is TGTGCCACCAGTTACCCGAAGGGACTAGCGGGAGGTAGGGATGAGCAGTTCTTC. It is translated as CATSYPKGLAGGRDEQFF.

Many counts were recorded for this clonotype. V gene TRBV6-1 combines with J gene TRBJ2-7; the D gene is possibly TRBD2 (5 bases). The CDR3 has 14 residues. Trimming took off 1 base at V and 3 bases at J, with 10 bases between the two ends. Germline V gene data show CDR1 as MNHNS and CDR2 as SASEGT. The CDR3: CASSEVEGIYEQYF. CDR3 nucleotide sequence: TGTGCCAGCAGTGAAGTCGAGGGCATCTACGAGCAGTACTTC.

In this sample, this clonotype turned up many times. The V gene is TRBV9, the J gene TRBJ2-2, with D perhaps matching TRBD1 (5 bases). The germline gives CDR1 SGDLS, CDR2 YYNGEE. The length of the CDR3 is 19 residues. Trimming removed 0 bases from V and 2 bases from J, with 20 bases in between. Here the CDR3 DNA reads TGTGCCAGCAGCGTAGCAGTTAGAAGGGTACAGGTTAACACCGGGGAGCTGTTTTTT. This sequence encodes CASSVAVRRVQVNTGELFF.

By share of the sample, this clonotype is medium-sized. The chain is built from TRBV28 and TRBJ2-1; the D is unclear. The CDR3 totals 16 residues. Germline CDR1 is MDHEN and CDR2 is SYDVKM. Trimming pared 5 bases from V and 4 bases from J, leaving 18 bases between. CDR3 DNA: TGTGCCAGCAGTCCTCCTGACATCGTCCGGTACAATGAGCAGTTCTTC. Translated: CASSPPDIVRYNEQFF.

CDR3 DNA: TGCGCCAGCAGCTCCGGGACAGGGAACACTGAAGCTTTCTTT. Translating it yields CASSSGTGNTEAFF. The gene calls are TRBV5-1 and TRBJ1-1, with TRBD1 identical over 8 bases. V lost 3 bases to trimming and J lost 1 base; unmatched junction nucleotides: 2. The CDR3 consists of 14 residues. CDR1 SGHRS and CDR2 YFSETQ come from the germline V gene.